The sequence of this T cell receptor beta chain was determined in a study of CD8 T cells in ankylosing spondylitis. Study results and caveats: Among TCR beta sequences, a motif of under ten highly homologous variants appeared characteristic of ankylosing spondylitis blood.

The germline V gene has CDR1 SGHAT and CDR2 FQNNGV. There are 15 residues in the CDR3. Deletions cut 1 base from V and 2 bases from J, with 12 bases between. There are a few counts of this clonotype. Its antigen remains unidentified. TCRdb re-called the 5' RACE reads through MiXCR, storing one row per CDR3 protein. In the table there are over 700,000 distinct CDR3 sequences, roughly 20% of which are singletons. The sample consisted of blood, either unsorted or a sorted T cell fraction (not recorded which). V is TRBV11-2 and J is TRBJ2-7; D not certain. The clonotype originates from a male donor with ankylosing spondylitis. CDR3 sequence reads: CASSLGHSRTYEQYF. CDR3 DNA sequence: TGTGCCAGCAGCTTAGGTCACAGTCGGACCTACGAGCAGTACTTC.